The source of this T cell receptor (beta chain) is a study of blood T cell repertoires in COVID-19. Living in about 25 US areas, the participants were between about 18 and 90 years of age. Assignment of participants to cohorts was predicated upon participant-reported clinical history. In Cohort 3, a recovered donor had either two negative PCRs, clearance, or symptom resolution. Study processing details: Researchers report that nucleated cell counts were estimated from reference gene primer amplification. Assay used: immunoSEQ multiplex PCR; TCRdb lists only in-frame clones, some missing. V, J and clone size are taken as reported in that table, and D and trimming were inferred from the DNA itself. The data contain 300,000 to 400,000 clones, approximately 88% of them singletons. Only a few counts were recorded for this clone. CDR1 SEHNR and CDR2 FQNEAQ come from the germline V gene (reference sequence). This CDR3 is 14 amino acids long. V was pared by 4 bases and J by 0 bases, with 9 bases between.

Sequencing was carried out using PBMCs or T cells enriched from blood (not recorded which). The TCR sequence derives from a man aged 25 to 45 who had recovered from COVID-19. The V gene is TRBV7-9, the J gene TRBJ1-2; unclear D gene. In DNA form, the CDR3 reads TGTGCCAGCAGCTACGGACTCGCTAACTATGGCTACACCTTC. It specifies CASSYGLANYGYTF.